This TCR beta chain was captured in a study of T cell clonotyping in hematopoietic cell transplantation. The overall study: Cytoreduction preceded collection of pretransplant recipient samples.

This sample's time point: recipient sample about 28 days before transplant, after cytoreduction. Recipients were bled about 28 days pretransplant and at posttransplant days 30, 100, 180. CDR1 and CDR2 from the germline V gene are SGDLS and YYNGEE. V shed 0 bases and J 5 bases; nucleotides not matched to a gene: 1. CDR3 length equals 13 residues. TCRdb's copy holds only in-frame clones and misses some; the assay was immunoSEQ multiplex PCR. The sample records about 13,000 clones, 80% to 85% being singletons. The receptor was isolated from a man aged 60 to 69 with acute myeloid leukemia. Some clones in this sample may be carry-over from other donors' samples. This sequence joins TRBV9 and TRBJ2-7; 8 bases match TRBD1. Here the sequenced sample was peripheral blood mononuclear cells, taken before stem cell transplant. Written as DNA, the CDR3 is TGTGCCAGCAGCGTAGCAGGGGGCGACGAGCAGTACTTC. This translates into CASSVAGGDEQYF.